This T cell receptor beta chain was obtained from a study of blood T cell repertoires in COVID-19. Study background: The United States, Italy and Spain were the sources of the acute and convalescent COVID-19 samples.

Germline trimming cut 3 bases from V and 7 bases from J; bases unmatched to any gene: 9. The CDR3 consists of 16 residues. The germline V gene encodes CDR1 LGHNA and CDR2 YSLEER. This clone came up a few times. Using immunoSEQ multiplex PCR, the repertoire was profiled, and TCRdb retains in-frame clones only, with some absent. The profile covers about 140,000 clones, with more than 65% appearing a single time and approximately 3.8% taken by the ten largest. Sequenced: peripheral blood. The clonotype was recovered from a woman aged 55-70 years with acute or convalescent COVID-19. V usage is TRBV4-3 and J usage is TRBJ1-6, with 7 nucleotides matching TRBD1. The CDR3 DNA sequence: TGCGCCAGCAGCCAGGGGATTGACAGGGCCAATTCACCCCTCCACTTT. Protein sequence: CASSQGIDRANSPLHF.